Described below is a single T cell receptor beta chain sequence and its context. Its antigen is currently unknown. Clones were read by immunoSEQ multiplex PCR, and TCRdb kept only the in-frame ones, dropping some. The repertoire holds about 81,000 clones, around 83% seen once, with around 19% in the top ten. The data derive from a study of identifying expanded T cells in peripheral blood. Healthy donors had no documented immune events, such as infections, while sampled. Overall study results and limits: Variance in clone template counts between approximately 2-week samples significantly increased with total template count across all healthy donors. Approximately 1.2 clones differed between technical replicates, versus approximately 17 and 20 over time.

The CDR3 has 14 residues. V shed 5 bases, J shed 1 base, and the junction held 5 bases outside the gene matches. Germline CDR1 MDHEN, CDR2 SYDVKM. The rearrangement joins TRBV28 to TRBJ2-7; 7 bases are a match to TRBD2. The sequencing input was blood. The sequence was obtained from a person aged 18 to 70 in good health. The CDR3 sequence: CASSRLAESYEQYF. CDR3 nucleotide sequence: TGTGCCAGCAGTCGCCTAGCGGAATCCTACGAGCAGTACTTC. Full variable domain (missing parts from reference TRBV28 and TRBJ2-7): DVKVTQSSRYLVKRTGEKVFLECVQDMDHENMFWYRQDPGLGLRLIYFSYDVKMKEKGDIPEGYSVSREKKERFSLILESASTNQTSMYLCASSRLAESYEQYFGPGTRLTVT.